The clone carrying this TCR beta chain has more than one count but fewer than ten. Its antigen is not identified. The germline CDR1 and CDR2 sequences are GTSNPN and SVGIG (reference sequence). The CDR3 length is 11 residues. The V and J ends lost 5 bases and 3 bases, in that order; junction bases with no gene match: 1. As for time point: pre-sensitization, week 0. Treatment here: therapeutic diphenylcyclopropenone sensitization with weekly scalp DPC. MiXCR was run by TCRdb on the RACE reads, yielding one entry per CDR3 protein. The table records 200,000 to 300,000 distinct CDR3 sequences, approximately 8.6% of them present only once. This specimen belongs to a study of human T cells and chemical hapten exposure. The study's findings and limits: The study found expanded TCRs formed significantly more large CDR3 similarity clusters than controls. The donors suffered from alopecia, so their immune response may not match that of healthy people.

The rearrangement links TRBV30 to TRBJ2-7; TRBD1 aligns across 7 bases. The TCR comes from a woman in her 40s with alopecia areata. Some clones in this sample may be carry-over from other donors' samples. The sample in question was whole blood, obtained in connection with sensitization to the hapten diphenylcyclopropenone (DPC). The CDR3 loop is CAWDRDYEQYF. For the CDR3, the DNA is TGTGCCTGGGACAGGGACTACGAGCAGTACTTC.